This T cell receptor (beta chain) was identified during a study of T cell repertoires in aging, cancer and after chemotherapy (dated by TCRdb to the late 2010s). Regarding the study in general: Six donor age groups were covered, ranging from 30 or younger up to 70 or older, and each group contained at least three individuals. Control TCR repertoires from healthy donors were recorded over several months to years, and clear clonal overlap was observed across re-sampling. In total, the full dataset held 8.9 million or so TCR reads. To look at immunoaging and at how T cells reconstitute after chemotherapy, the study profiled TCR beta repertoires in peripheral blood from both healthy donors and cancer patients. Alongside some 96 healthy donors serving as a reference group, the cohort included some 210 cancer patients, of whom roughly 92 had hematological cancers and 124 had solid cancers. The paper's findings and limits, for the study overall: The authors noted that the repertoire data do not allow conclusions about immunological memory after chemotherapy. Declining TCR diversity with age in healthy donors was mainly explained by loss of richness; in cancer patients, loss of evenness also contributed. In both cancer cohorts, median generation probability rose over the chemotherapy interval, which suggests that the repertoire was reconstituted through rebound thymic output. Compared with age-matched healthy donors, untreated patients with hematological or solid cancers had significantly lower TCR diversity and higher clonality in blood.

The CDR3 numbers 15 residues from cysteine through phenylalanine. Only the CDR3 region is kept as DNA, spanning 45 bases read in frame from base 1. V lost 3 bases and J lost 3 bases; the stretch between them is 13 bases long. Taken from the germline V gene (reference sequence), the CDR1 and CDR2 loops are LNHDA and SQIVND. Using a mixed TRB-A/B primer pool, multiplex touch-down PCR amplified rearranged TRB sequences covering the V, D and J segments. Illumina adapters and sample indices were attached to the amplicons in two consecutive PCR reactions using Phusion HS II polymerase. The amplicons were purified from gel with the NucleoSpin Gel and PCR Clean-up kit and then assessed with Qubit and an Agilent 2100 Bioanalyzer. Sequencing of the libraries was done on an Illumina MiSeq with paired-end, single-indexed 600-cycle runs. The authors' analysis ran thus. Processing of the TRB sequences was carried out with MiXCR versions 2.12 and 3.0.5. Each unique CDR3 nucleotide sequence was counted as one clone, and only productive sequences with at least two reads were retained. The repertoire metrics were Shannon diversity, evenness, clonality (defined as one minus evenness), and alpha-parameterized diversity profiles covering alpha 0 to 5. Generation probabilities of clones in paired pre- and post-chemotherapy samples were computed with the IGoR algorithm. TCRdb ran its own pipeline on the public reads, namely fastp trimming at Q25 and MiXCR clone calling, and kept in-frame beta chains. Each entry is one CDR3 protein sequence, shown with its most common DNA and genes. The V and J calls were not made by the authors but by TCRdb's processing. This sample has 6,000 to 9,000 distinct CDR3 sequences in its table, and roughly two fifths of those were observed once. The top ten hold approximately 5% of the sample.

This clonotype has more than one count but fewer than ten. The antigen it recognizes is unknown. One base away there is no much larger clone; base qualities are not given. TCR beta rearrangements were amplified from genomic DNA extracted from peripheral blood rather than from sorted cells or RNA. The sequence derives from a human donor in good health. Sequenced material: blood. The rearrangement combines TRBV19 with TRBJ2-3, with the D segment identity uncertain. The sequence in DNA is TGTGCCAGTAGTATCGGCCTTGATGGAACAGATACGCAGTATTTT. This yields the protein CASSIGLDGTDTQYF.